This TCR beta chain was identified in a study of T cell repertoires in cytomegalovirus infection. Study-wide context: Public TCR beta signatures were indicative of both CMV infection and a matching HLA type.

This clonotype occurred a few times. Its antigen is not known. V gave up 5 bases and J gave up 7 bases; unmatched junction bases: 20. This CDR3 is built from 18 residues. Per germline, CDR1 SEHNR and CDR2 FQNEAQ (reference sequence). Using its own MiXCR run on the reads, TCRdb lists one record per CDR3 protein. The sample has 200,000 to 300,000 distinct CDR3 sequences; 9% to 15% are singletons. Regarding the study as a whole: CMV-specific HLA-C-restricted TCR beta clonotypes dominated the ex vivo response.

This TCR came from a human donor in good health (CMV status not recorded). Some clones in this sample may be carry-over from other donors' samples. Material: PBMCs. The rearrangement joins TRBV7-9 to TRBJ1-2, with 9 bases lining up with TRBD1. CDR3 DNA: TGTGCCAGCAGCGCACGGACAGGGGTTATACCTCCCACTGGTGGCTACACCTTC. Its translation is CASSARTGVIPPTGGYTF.